One and the same sample provided the 27 T cell receptor beta chains below, sequenced in a study of graft-versus-host responses after intestinal transplantation. What these receptors recognize is not known. Clones were read by immunoSEQ multiplex PCR, and TCRdb kept only the in-frame ones, dropping some. There are about 120,000 clones in the sample; approximately 95% occur only once, and 0.095% to 0.15% lies in the top ten. The sample consisted of unstimulated CD4+ T cells sorted from spleen or lymph node cells, taken before intestinal transplant. The receptors shown here come from a human donor who received an intestinal transplant.

The chain joins TRBV19 to TRBJ2-1, with no clear D. The length of the CDR3 is 13 residues. V was pared by 3 bases and J by 6 bases, with 9 bases between. The germline CDR1 and CDR2 sequences are LNHDA and SQIVND (reference sequence). As DNA, the CDR3 is TGTGCCAGTAGTATCCTGGTAGCCAATGAGCAGTTCTTC. It translates to CASSILVANEQFF.

This chain connects TRBV9 to TRBJ2-1, with D possibly TRBD2 on 5 matching bases. The CDR3 runs 11 residues. Germline CDR1 SGDLS, CDR2 YYNGEE. The germline V and J ends were trimmed by 6 bases and 9 bases, with 10 bases remaining between them. CDR3 protein: CASTDGGEQFF. As DNA, the CDR3 is TGTGCCAGCACCGACGGAGGTGAGCAGTTCTTC.

The chain links TRBV10-2 to TRBJ2-3; TRBD2 matches at 7 bases. Germline loops: CDR1 WSHSY, CDR2 SAAADI. The V and J ends lost 8 bases and 0 bases, in that order; junction bases with no gene match: 14. The CDR3 loop spans 17 amino acids. The CDR3 loop is CASGRGRVRVSTDTQYF. The DNA of the CDR3 is TGCGCCAGCGGACGAGGGAGGGTCCGCGTGAGCACAGATACGCAGTATTTT.

This chain uses TRBV5-4 with TRBJ1-3; 8 bases align to TRBD1. The CDR3 spans 14 residues. Germline CDR1 is SGHNT and CDR2 is YYREEE (reference sequence). The V and J ends lost 4 bases and 4 bases, in that order; junction bases with no gene match: 4. The CDR3 sequence is CASSPGQGGNTIYF. CDR3 DNA: TGTGCCAGCAGCCCCGGACAGGGCGGAAACACCATATATTTT.

V gene TRBV6-5 combines with J gene TRBJ1-2, with no clear D. The CDR3 runs to 14 residues. Trimming left V 2 bases short and J 4 bases short, with 11 bases between. From germline, CDR1 is MNHEY and CDR2 SVGAGI. CDR3 region: CASSYRSGIYGYTF. For the CDR3, the DNA is TGTGCCAGCAGTTACAGAAGTGGTATCTATGGCTACACCTTC.

V gene TRBV6-5 combines with J gene TRBJ2-7; 8 nucleotides agree with TRBD2. CDR3 length: 16 amino acids. Trimming took 0 bases from V and 2 from J; bases not matched to a gene: 6. CDR1 is MNHEY, CDR2 SVGAGI, per germline. CDR3: CASSYSPSGSPYEQYF. As DNA, the CDR3 is TGTGCCAGCAGTTACTCGCCTAGCGGGTCACCCTACGAGCAGTACTTC.

As concerns this clone: The same CDR3 can be traced to other DNA sequences in this sample. V is TRBV30 and J is TRBJ2-3; no definite D call. This CDR3 has 10 amino acids. Germline CDR1 reads GTSNPN; CDR2 reads SVGIG (reference sequence). The V end lost 5 bases, the J end lost 2 bases, and 2 bases lay between the germline ends. The CDR3 loop is CAWSTDTQYF. DNA of the CDR3: TGTGCCTGGTCCACAGATACGCAGTATTTT.

The gene calls are TRBV28 and TRBJ1-5; 7 positions match TRBD1. This CDR3 has 16 residues. The junction had 8 bases not matched to a gene; V was cut back by 5 bases and J by 1 base. Germline V lookup: CDR1 MDHEN, CDR2 SYDVKM. CDR3 amino acids: CASSAQTGPSNQPQHF. CDR3 DNA sequence: TGTGCCAGCAGTGCCCAGACAGGGCCAAGCAATCAGCCCCAGCATTTT.

This clone came up once. The chain combines TRBV5-1 with TRBJ1-2, with 9 bases lining up with TRBD1. The CDR3 spans 16 residues. In germline, CDR1 is SGHRS, CDR2 YFSETQ. Trimming took 0 bases from V and 6 from J; bases not matched to a gene: 9. The CDR3 nucleotides read TGCGCCAGCAGCTTGGAGACGGGACAGGGAAGCGATGGCTACACCTTC. Its translation is CASSLETGQGSDGYTF.

This sequence joins TRBV11-2 and TRBJ2-7, with 7 bases lining up with TRBD1. The V gene end was trimmed by 0 bases and the J gene end by 6 bases; junction bases not matched to a gene: 8. The CDR3 contains 15 residues. Germline lookup yields CDR1 SGHAT and CDR2 FQNNGV. CDR3 sequence reads: CASSLDLAGGAEQYF. The DNA for the CDR3 is TGTGCCAGCAGCTTAGATTTGGCAGGGGGTGCCGAGCAGTACTTC.

This chain links TRBV7-9 with TRBJ1-2; TRBD1 aligns across 11 bases. Germline loops: CDR1 SEHNR, CDR2 FQNEAQ (reference sequence). The CDR3 length is 15 residues. Trimming took 3 bases from V and 8 from J; bases not matched to a gene: 8. The CDR3 bases are TGTGCCAGCAGCTTGATGGGACAGGGGGTGCGAGGCTACACCTTC. Its protein is CASSLMGQGVRGYTF.

This chain connects TRBV5-4 to TRBJ2-5; 8 positions match TRBD1. J lost 3 bases, V lost 6 bases, and 10 bases had no gene match. The CDR3 runs 15 residues. CDR1 is SGHNT and CDR2 is YYREEE in the germline V gene (reference sequence). CDR3 residues: CASTSGQVGEETQYF. DNA of the CDR3: TGTGCCAGCACCTCGGGACAGGTCGGTGAAGAGACCCAGTACTTC.

This rearrangement joins TRBV28 to TRBJ1-2; D not certain. The CDR3 has 17 residues. The germline V and J ends were trimmed by 6 bases and 10 bases, with 30 bases remaining between them. Germline V CDR1 and CDR2: MDHEN, SYDVKM. The CDR3 here is CASRISGPTLYGYTYTF. The CDR3 bases are TGTGCCAGCAGGATCTCCGGGCCTACCCTATATGGCTACACCTACACCTTC.

This rearrangement joins TRBV5-8 to TRBJ1-2; D call uncertain. Germline CDR1 is SGHTS and CDR2 is YDEGEE. V was cut by 3 bases and J by 5 bases, with 11 bases left in between. The CDR3 runs to 13 residues. The CDR3 loop is CASSSGAGYGYTF. CDR3 nucleotides: TGTGCCAGCAGCTCAGGCGCCGGGTATGGCTACACCTTC.

The chain couples TRBV2 to TRBJ2-7; 10 bases align to TRBD2. With V trimmed by 7 bases and J by 3 bases, 3 bases remained unmatched. The germline V gene encodes CDR1 SNHLY and CDR2 FYNNEI. This CDR3 region has 13 residues. Written as DNA, the CDR3 is TGTGCCAGCAAGCGGGAGGGCGTCTACGAGCAGTACTTC. Protein: CASKREGVYEQYF.

This rearrangement joins TRBV28 to TRBJ1-4; weak D call: TRBD1 (5 bases). The V and J ends lost 6 bases and 7 bases respectively, with 15 bases between them. The germline gives CDR1 MDHEN, CDR2 SYDVKM. The CDR3 is made up of 14 amino acids. For the CDR3, the DNA is TGTGCCAGCAGCCTGATGGGGGTCTTTGAAAAACTGTTTTTT. Translation gives CASSLMGVFEKLFF.

The rearrangement joins TRBV19 to TRBJ2-7, with D possibly TRBD2 on 6 matching bases. CDR1 and CDR2 (germline): LNHDA, SQIVND (reference sequence). The CDR3 loop spans 17 amino acids. V shed 5 bases and J shed 6 bases, with 26 bases lying between them. CDR3: CASSSLDGSFLSGEQYF. For the CDR3, the DNA is TGTGCCAGTAGTTCTCTCGACGGGAGCTTCTTATCAGGCGAGCAGTACTTC.

The table lists this clone with a count of one. CDR3 nucleotides: TGTGCCAGCTCGGAGTCACTAGCGGGAGTCAAGACCCAGTACTTC. This codes for CASSESLAGVKTQYF. The V gene is TRBV2, the J gene TRBJ2-5; 11 bases map to TRBD2. The germline CDR1 and CDR2 sequences are SNHLY and FYNNEI. This CDR3 contains 15 residues. V was clipped by 8 bases and J by 6 bases; unmatched bases: 11.

This chain joins TRBV5-1 and TRBJ2-1; 9 nucleotides align to TRBD1. Germline trimming cut 4 bases from V and 6 bases from J; bases unmatched to any gene: 5. CDR3 length: 14 amino acids. CDR1 SGHRS and CDR2 YFSETQ come from the germline V gene. The CDR3 sequence is CASSVRTGVNEQFF. For the CDR3, the DNA is TGCGCCAGCAGCGTACGGACAGGGGTCAATGAGCAGTTCTTC.

The chain couples TRBV4-2 to TRBJ2-3, with TRBD2 matching over 7 bases. The germline CDR1 and CDR2 sequences are LGHNA and YNFKEQ. Trimming removed 1 base from V and 4 bases from J; junction bases left unmatched: 11. The CDR3 has 17 residues. The CDR3 sequence: CASSQVLLGRKADTQYF. The DNA of the CDR3 is TGTGCCAGCAGCCAAGTGCTTCTCGGGAGGAAGGCAGATACGCAGTATTTT.

V usage is TRBV9 and J usage is TRBJ2-1; D may be TRBD1 or TRBD2 (6 bases each). The CDR3 is made up of 13 amino acids. Germline values: CDR1 SGDLS, CDR2 YYNGEE. V lost 0 bases, J lost 14 bases, and 15 bases lay in between. DNA for the CDR3: TGTGCCAGCAGCGTAGATGGTTCGGGGGCGGAGTTCTTC. It yields the protein CASSVDGSGAEFF.

V gene TRBV9 combines with J gene TRBJ2-7; 7 bases align to TRBD2. CDR3 length equals 15 residues. Germline V gene data show CDR1 as SGDLS and CDR2 as YYNGEE. Germline trimming cut 4 bases from V and 1 base from J; bases unmatched to any gene: 8. The CDR3 here is CASSTYSGQSYEQYF. CDR3 nucleotides: TGTGCCAGCAGCACCTATAGCGGGCAGTCCTACGAGCAGTACTTC.

The genes are TRBV7-9 and TRBJ2-5; TRBD2 matches 10 bases. The J call is uncertain, as TRBJ2-7 better fits the DNA end. CDR1 and CDR2 (germline): SEHNR, FQNEAQ (reference sequence). The CDR3 totals 15 residues. The CDR3: CASSLGLAGVSEQYF. In nucleotides, the CDR3 is TGTGCCAGCAGCTTAGGGCTAGCGGGAGTATCCGAGCAGTACTTC.

The J gene is TRBJ2-7, the V gene TRBV5-1; D call uncertain. The V and J ends lost 0 bases and 2 bases respectively, with 9 bases between them. The CDR3 length is 14 residues. The germline V gene encodes CDR1 SGHRS and CDR2 YFSETQ. In DNA, the CDR3 is TGCGCCAGCAGCTTGGGAACCATTACCTACGAGCAGTACTTC. This encodes CASSLGTITYEQYF.

CDR3 in amino acids: CASSQDPAGERNEQFF. For the CDR3, the DNA is TGTGCCAGCAGCCAAGATCCAGCGGGAGAGAGGAATGAGCAGTTCTTC. This rearrangement joins TRBV4-2 to TRBJ2-1; 8 positions agree with TRBD2. This CDR3 region has 16 residues. Unmatched junction bases numbered 8, after V lost 0 bases and J lost 7 bases. The germline V gene encodes CDR1 LGHNA and CDR2 YNFKEQ.

J is TRBJ2-1 and V is TRBV20-1; perhaps D is TRBD1 or TRBD2 (6 bases each). Per the germline V gene, CDR1 is DFQATT and CDR2 is SNEGSKA (reference sequence). With 6 bases removed from V and 15 bases from J, the gap between germline ends came to 18 bases. The CDR3 covers 11 residues. The CDR3 spells CSAPRTGALFF. CDR3 DNA: TGCAGTGCCCCGCGAACGGGGGCTCTGTTCTTC.

The chain joins TRBV6-4 to TRBJ2-1, with 10 bases fitting TRBD2. Germline V gene sequence: CDR1 MRHNA, CDR2 SNTAGT. The CDR3 loop spans 16 amino acids. The ends lost 5 bases at V and 7 bases at J; junction bases unmatched: 11. The CDR3 loop reads CASSKLAGTLVNEQFF. In DNA form, the CDR3 reads TGTGCCAGCAGTAAACTAGCGGGAACCTTGGTAAATGAGCAGTTCTTC.